This TCR beta chain was sequenced for a study of T cell repertoires in cytomegalovirus infection. Background on the study: Carrying CMV and the relevant HLA type showed in public TCR beta signatures. Study-wide findings and caveats: Clonotypes of TCR beta that were HLA-C-restricted and CMV-specific dominated the ex vivo response. CMV carriers with the relevant HLA were identified by cumulative public TCR beta family frequency.

For this clonotype: Its antigen is undetermined.

CDR3 length equals 16 residues. After removal of 5 bases from V and 0 bases from J, the junction contained 7 bases not matched to a gene. Germline values: CDR1 SEHNR, CDR2 FQNEAQ (reference sequence). MiXCR, applied by TCRdb to the reads, yields one record per CDR3 protein. This table has about 260,000 distinct CDR3 sequences, roughly 15% appearing once. V and J are TRBV7-9 and TRBJ1-3, with 7 positions matching TRBD1. The sample was PBMCs. This receptor was taken from a human donor in good health (CMV status not recorded). Some clones in this sample may be carry-over from other donors' samples. The CDR3 DNA follows: TGTGCCAGCAGCCCTGGCGGGACAGACTCTGGAAACACCATATATTTT. It specifies CASSPGGTDSGNTIYF.